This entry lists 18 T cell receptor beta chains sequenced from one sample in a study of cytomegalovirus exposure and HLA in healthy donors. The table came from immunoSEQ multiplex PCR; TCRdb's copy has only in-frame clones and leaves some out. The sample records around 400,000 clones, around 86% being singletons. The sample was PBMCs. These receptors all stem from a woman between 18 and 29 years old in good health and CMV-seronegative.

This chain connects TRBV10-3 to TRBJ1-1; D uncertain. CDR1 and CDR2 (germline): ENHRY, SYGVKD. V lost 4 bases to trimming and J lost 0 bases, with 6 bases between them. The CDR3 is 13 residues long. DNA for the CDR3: TGTGCCATCAGTGTTAGAGTGAACACTGAAGCTTTCTTT. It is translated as CAISVRVNTEAFF.

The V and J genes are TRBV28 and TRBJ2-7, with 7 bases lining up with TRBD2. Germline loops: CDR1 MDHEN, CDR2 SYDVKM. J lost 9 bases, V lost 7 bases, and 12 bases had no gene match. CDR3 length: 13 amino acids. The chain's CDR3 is CASTSSGMSPQYF. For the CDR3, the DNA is TGTGCCAGCACCTCGAGCGGGATGAGCCCGCAGTACTTC.

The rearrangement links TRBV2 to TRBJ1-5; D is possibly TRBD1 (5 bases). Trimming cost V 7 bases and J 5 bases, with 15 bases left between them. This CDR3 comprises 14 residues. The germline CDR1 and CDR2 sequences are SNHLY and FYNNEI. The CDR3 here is CASKPQGAHQPQHF. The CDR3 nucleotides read TGTGCCAGCAAACCCCAGGGTGCCCATCAGCCCCAGCATTTT.

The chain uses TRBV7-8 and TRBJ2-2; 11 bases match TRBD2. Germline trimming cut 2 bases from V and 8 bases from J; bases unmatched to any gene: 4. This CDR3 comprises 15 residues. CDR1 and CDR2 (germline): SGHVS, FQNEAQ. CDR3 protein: CASSLTSGSGGELFF. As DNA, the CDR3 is TGTGCCAGCAGCTTAACTAGCGGGAGCGGAGGGGAGCTGTTTTTT. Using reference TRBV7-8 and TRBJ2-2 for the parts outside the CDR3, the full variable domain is GAGVSQSPRYKVAKRGQDVALRCDPISGHVSLFWYQQALGQGPEFLTYFQNEAQLDKSGLPSDRFFAERPEGSVSTLKIQRTQQEDSAVYLCASSLTSGSGGELFFGEGSRLTVL.

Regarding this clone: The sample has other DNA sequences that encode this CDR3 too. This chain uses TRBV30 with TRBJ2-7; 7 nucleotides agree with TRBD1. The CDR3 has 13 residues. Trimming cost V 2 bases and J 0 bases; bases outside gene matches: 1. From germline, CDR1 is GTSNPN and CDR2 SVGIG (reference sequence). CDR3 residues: CAWSRDSSYEQYF. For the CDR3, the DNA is TGTGCCTGGAGTAGGGACAGCTCCTACGAGCAGTACTTC.

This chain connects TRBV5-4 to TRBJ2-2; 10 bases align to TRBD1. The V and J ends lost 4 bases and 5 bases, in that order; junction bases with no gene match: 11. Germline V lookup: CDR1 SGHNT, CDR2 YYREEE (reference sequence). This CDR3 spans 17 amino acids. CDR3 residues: CASSVGWDRGKTGELFF. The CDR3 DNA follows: TGTGCCAGCAGCGTAGGATGGGACAGGGGAAAAACCGGGGAGCTGTTTTTT.

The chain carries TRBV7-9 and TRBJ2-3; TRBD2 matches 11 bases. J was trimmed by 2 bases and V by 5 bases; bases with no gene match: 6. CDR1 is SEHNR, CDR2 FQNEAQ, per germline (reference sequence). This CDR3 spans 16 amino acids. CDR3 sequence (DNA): TGTGCCAGCAGCGTGGGACTAGCGGAGTTCACAGATACGCAGTATTTT. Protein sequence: CASSVGLAEFTDTQYF.

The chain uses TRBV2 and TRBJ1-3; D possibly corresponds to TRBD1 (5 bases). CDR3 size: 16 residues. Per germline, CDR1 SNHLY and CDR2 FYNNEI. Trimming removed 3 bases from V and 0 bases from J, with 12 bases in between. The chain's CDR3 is CASSEETEFSGNTIYF. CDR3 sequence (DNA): TGTGCCAGCAGTGAGGAGACAGAGTTCTCTGGAAACACCATATATTTT.

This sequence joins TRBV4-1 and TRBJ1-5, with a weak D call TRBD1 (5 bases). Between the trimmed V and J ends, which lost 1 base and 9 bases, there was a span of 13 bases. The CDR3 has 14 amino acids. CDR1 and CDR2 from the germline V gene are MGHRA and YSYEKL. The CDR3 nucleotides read TGCGCCAGCAGCCAAGGTCCCGCAGGGCTGCCCCAGCATTTT. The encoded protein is CASSQGPAGLPQHF.

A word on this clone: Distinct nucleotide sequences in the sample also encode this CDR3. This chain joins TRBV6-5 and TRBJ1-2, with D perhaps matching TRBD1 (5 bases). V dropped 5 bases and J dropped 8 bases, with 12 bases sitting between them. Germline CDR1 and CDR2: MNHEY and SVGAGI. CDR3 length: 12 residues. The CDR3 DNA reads TGTGCCAGCAGTCCGGGGGGGGAGGGCTACACCTTC. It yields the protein CASSPGGEGYTF.

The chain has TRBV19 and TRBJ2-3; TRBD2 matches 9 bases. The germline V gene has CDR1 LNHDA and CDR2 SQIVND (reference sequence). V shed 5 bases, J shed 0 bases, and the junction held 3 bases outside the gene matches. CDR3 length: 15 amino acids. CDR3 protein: CASSGSGGSTDTQYF. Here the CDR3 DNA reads TGTGCCAGTAGTGGTAGCGGGGGTAGCACAGATACGCAGTATTTT.

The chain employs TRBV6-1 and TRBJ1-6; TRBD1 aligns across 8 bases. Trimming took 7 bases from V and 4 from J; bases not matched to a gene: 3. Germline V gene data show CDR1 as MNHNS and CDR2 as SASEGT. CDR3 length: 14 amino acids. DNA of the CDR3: TGTGCCAGCACATGGGACAGGTATAATTCACCCCTCCACTTT. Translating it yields CASTWDRYNSPLHF.

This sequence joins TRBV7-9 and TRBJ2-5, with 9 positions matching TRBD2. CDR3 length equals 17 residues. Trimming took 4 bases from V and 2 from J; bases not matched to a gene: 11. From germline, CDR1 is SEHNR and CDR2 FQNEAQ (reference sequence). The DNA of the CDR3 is TGTGCCAGCAGCTATTGGGTTGTAGCGGGGGCACAAGAGACCCAGTACTTC. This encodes CASSYWVVAGAQETQYF.

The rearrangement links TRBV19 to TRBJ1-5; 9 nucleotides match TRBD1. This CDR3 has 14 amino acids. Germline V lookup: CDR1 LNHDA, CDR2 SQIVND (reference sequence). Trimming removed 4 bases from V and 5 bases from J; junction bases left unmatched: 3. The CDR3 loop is CASSTGTGYQPQHF. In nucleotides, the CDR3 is TGTGCCAGTAGTACCGGGACAGGGTATCAGCCCCAGCATTTT.

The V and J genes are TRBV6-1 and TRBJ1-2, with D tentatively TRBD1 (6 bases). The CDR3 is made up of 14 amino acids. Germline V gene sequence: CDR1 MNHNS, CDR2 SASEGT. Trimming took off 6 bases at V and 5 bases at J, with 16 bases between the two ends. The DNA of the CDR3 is TGTGCCAGCAGCCCTCTACCAGGGGTTTATGGCTACACCTTC. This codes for CASSPLPGVYGYTF.

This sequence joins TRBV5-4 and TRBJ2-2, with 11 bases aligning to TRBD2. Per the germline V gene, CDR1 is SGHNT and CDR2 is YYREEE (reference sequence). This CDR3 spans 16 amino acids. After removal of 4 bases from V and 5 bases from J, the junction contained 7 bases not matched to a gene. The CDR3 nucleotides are TGTGCCAGCAGCCCTCTAGCGGGGGGCGGGACCGGGGAGCTGTTTTTT. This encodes CASSPLAGGGTGELFF.

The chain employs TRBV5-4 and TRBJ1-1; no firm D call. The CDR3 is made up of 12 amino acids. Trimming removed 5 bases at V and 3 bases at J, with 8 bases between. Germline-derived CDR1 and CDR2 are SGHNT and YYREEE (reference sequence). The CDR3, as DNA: TGTGCCAGCAGGGCGGGCGACACTGAAGCTTTCTTT. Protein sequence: CASRAGDTEAFF.

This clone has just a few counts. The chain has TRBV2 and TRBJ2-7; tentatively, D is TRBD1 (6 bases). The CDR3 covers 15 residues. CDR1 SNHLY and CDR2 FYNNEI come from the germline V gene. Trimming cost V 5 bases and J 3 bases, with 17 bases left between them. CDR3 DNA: TGTGCCAGCAGTCGTGCCTTAAAGACAGGCTACGAGCAGTACTTC. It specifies CASSRALKTGYEQYF.